The 27 T cell receptor beta chains below all came from one sample that was sequenced in a study of CXCR3-negative and CXCR3-positive naive CD8 T cells (dated by TCRdb to about 2019). For sequencing, a NextSeq 550 was employed. The Human TCR Profiling Kit (MiLaboratory) was used to make UMI-labeled 5' RACE TRB cDNA libraries. TCRdb reprocessed the raw reads; every CDR3 protein sequence is a single record, and DNA is not supplied. The table kept for this sample lists 130,000 to 150,000 distinct CDR3 sequences. Roughly 0.28% of the sample lies in the top ten. The paper's findings and limits, for the study overall: Compared with CXCR3-negative naive cells, CXCR3-positive naive cells had TRB CDR3s with higher hydrophobicity (lower Kidera factor 4), lower energy, and higher strength and volume indices.

These receptors' targets are unknown. Sequencing was done on a sample of naive CXCR3+ CD8+ T cells from blood. The label giving this sample's cell subset or site can be read as: CD45RO-CCR7+CD27+CD95- naive CD8+ T cells expressing CXCR3 (TNR3+). The receptors originated from a human donor in good health. Some clones in this sample may be carry-over from other donors' samples.

The chain links TRBV11-3 to TRBJ2-1; TCRdb lists TRBD1, though no DNA is available to test this call. This CDR3 has 15 residues. Germline V CDR1 and CDR2: SGHNT, YENEEA. CDR3 loop: CASSASGTVGDEQFF.

The chain recombines TRBV10-3 with TRBJ2-2; TCRdb's D call, TRBD1, is unchecked because there is no DNA. This CDR3 region has 17 residues. The germline gives CDR1 ENHRY, CDR2 SYGVKD. The CDR3 region is CAISEWRTGSITGELFF.

The rearrangement uses TRBV7-9 and TRBJ2-7. CDR1 is SEHNR and CDR2 is FQNEAQ in the germline V gene (reference sequence). The CDR3 contains 12 residues. This CDR3 reads CASGGSSYEQYF.

The chain couples TRBV7-9 to TRBJ2-2; no DNA is available, so the TRBD1 call from TCRdb remains unchecked. CDR1 is SEHNR and CDR2 is FQNEAQ in the germline V gene (reference sequence). This CDR3 is built from 16 residues. The CDR3: CASSSDMKANTGELFF.

The CDR3 here is CASSDRELGLTEAFF. The rearrangement links TRBV10-1 to TRBJ1-1; the D call from TCRdb, TRBD1, cannot be confirmed without DNA. The CDR3 runs to 15 residues. The V gene's germline CDR1 is WNHNN and CDR2 SYGVQD (reference sequence).

The gene calls are TRBV28 and TRBJ2-1; the D call from TCRdb, TRBD1, cannot be confirmed without DNA. Germline-derived CDR1 and CDR2 are MDHEN and SYDVKM. This CDR3 is built from 14 residues. This CDR3 reads CASTPGPSVDEQFF.

The genes are TRBV12-3 or TRBV12-4 and TRBJ1-2; no DNA is available, so the TRBD1 call from TCRdb remains unchecked. CDR3 length: 16 residues. The CDR3 loop reads CASSPPNRGINYGYTF.

V and J are TRBV20-1 and TRBJ2-7; TCRdb indicates TRBD1, and absent DNA this call remains unverified. This CDR3 has 15 residues. Germline V CDR1 and CDR2: DFQATT, SNEGSKA (reference sequence). CDR3 amino acids: CSARSGDSSPYEQYF.

The chain carries TRBV14 and TRBJ2-1; the TCRdb D gene call, TRBD1, has no DNA to confirm it. In germline, CDR1 is SGHDN, CDR2 FVKESK. This CDR3 has 14 residues. The CDR3 reads CASSAPGTYNEQFF.

The V and J genes are TRBV10-2 and TRBJ2-7; TCRdb outputs TRBD1, but without DNA this stays unchecked. Germline CDR1 is WSHSY and CDR2 is SAAADI. This CDR3 is 13 amino acids long. The CDR3 is CASRTGPAYEQYF.

This sequence joins TRBV27 and TRBJ2-2; absent DNA, TCRdb's TRBD1 call cannot be checked. The CDR3 is 14 residues long. Germline CDR1 and CDR2: MNHEY and SMNVEV (reference sequence). The CDR3 here is CASTGGAINGELFF.

The V and J genes are TRBV7-9 and TRBJ2-5; as DNA is missing, the TRBD2 call by TCRdb cannot be tested. This CDR3 is built from 15 residues. Germline CDR1 SEHNR, CDR2 FQNEAQ (reference sequence). This chain's CDR3 is CASSSMGLKEETQYF.

V gene TRBV12-3 or TRBV12-4 combines with J gene TRBJ2-7. There are 13 residues in the CDR3. CDR3: CASSLQQLTEQYF.

This rearrangement joins TRBV7-9 to TRBJ1-1. Germline CDR1 and CDR2: SEHNR and FQNEAQ (reference sequence). The CDR3 extends over 13 amino acids. CDR3 residues: CASSFQEHTEAFF.

This chain links TRBV5-1 with TRBJ1-1; TCRdb names TRBD1, which stays unverified in the absence of DNA. The CDR3 loop spans 14 amino acids. The germline V gene encodes CDR1 SGHRS and CDR2 YFSETQ. The CDR3 is CASSLATGAPEAFF.

The chain carries TRBV7-2 and TRBJ2-1; the TRBD1 assignment by TCRdb is unverifiable without DNA. This CDR3 region has 12 residues. Germline V lookup: CDR1 SGHTA, CDR2 FQGNSA. The CDR3 sequence: CASSARVDEQFF.

The chain recombines TRBV27 with TRBJ1-1. The CDR3 spans 12 residues. CDR1 is MNHEY, CDR2 SMNVEV, per germline (reference sequence). This chain's CDR3 is CASATGNTEAFF.

This sequence joins TRBV6-5 and TRBJ1-1; the D call of TRBD1 rests on TCRdb alone, since no DNA is present to check it. CDR1 MNHEY and CDR2 SVGAGI come from the germline V gene. The CDR3 totals 14 residues. CDR3 residues: CASSYSKGGLEAFF.

The rearrangement links TRBV29-1 to TRBJ1-1. Germline V CDR1 and CDR2: SQVTM, ANQGSEA. CDR3 length: 12 residues. The CDR3 protein is CSVGTEAPEAFF.

The chain carries TRBV28 and TRBJ2-7. In germline, CDR1 is MDHEN, CDR2 SYDVKM. This CDR3 region has 15 residues. The CDR3: CASSFRSIINGEQYF.

This chain links TRBV4-1 with TRBJ2-2; the TCRdb D gene call, TRBD1, has no DNA to confirm it. The germline V gene has CDR1 MGHRA and CDR2 YSYEKL. This CDR3 region has 16 residues. The CDR3 here is CASSQEPQWGTGELFF.

The chain carries TRBV5-5 and TRBJ2-1; the TRBD2 assignment by TCRdb is unverifiable without DNA. Germline lookup yields CDR1 SGHKS and CDR2 YYEKEE (reference sequence). The CDR3 spans 13 residues. CDR3 residues: CASSMGLAGVSVF.

The chain joins TRBV13 to TRBJ2-3; no DNA is available, so the TRBD2 call from TCRdb remains unchecked. Germline CDR1 reads PRHDT; CDR2 reads FYEKMQ (reference sequence). This CDR3 has 15 residues. CDR3 in amino acids: CASSPGGLGTDTQYF. Using reference TRBV13 and TRBJ2-3 for the parts outside the CDR3, the full variable domain is AAGVIQSPRHLIKEKRETATLKCYPIPRHDTVYWYQQGPGQDPQFLISFYEKMQSDKGSIPDRFSAQQFSDYHSELNMSSLELGDSALYFCASSPGGLGTDTQYFGPGTRLTVL.

V and J are TRBV29-1 and TRBJ1-2; the TCRdb D gene call, TRBD1, has no DNA to confirm it. Germline V gives CDR1 SQVTM, CDR2 ANQGSEA. The CDR3 is 13 amino acids. The CDR3 spells CSGQRQGMGGYTF.

The chain recombines TRBV7-6 with TRBJ2-1; TCRdb's D call of TRBD2 is untestable without DNA. Germline V CDR1 and CDR2: SGHVS, FNYEAQ. CDR3 size: 14 residues. CDR3 residues: CASSFSGGGDEQFF. The full variable domain, rest sourced from reference TRBV7-6 and TRBJ2-1, is GAGVSQSPRYKVTKRGQDVALRCDPISGHVSLYWYRQALGQGPEFLTYFNYEAQQDKSGLPNDRFSAERPEGSISTLTIQRTEQRDSAMYRCASSFSGGGDEQFFGPGTRLTVL.

The chain uses TRBV28 and TRBJ2-7. The V gene's germline CDR1 is MDHEN and CDR2 SYDVKM. CDR3 length equals 11 residues. The CDR3 spells CASSFDNEQYF.

The CDR3 here is CASSPMTWETQYF. V and J are TRBV7-6 and TRBJ2-5. The CDR3 is made up of 13 amino acids. The germline gives CDR1 SGHVS, CDR2 FNYEAQ. Using reference TRBV7-6 and TRBJ2-5 for the parts outside the CDR3, the full variable domain is GAGVSQSPRYKVTKRGQDVALRCDPISGHVSLYWYRQALGQGPEFLTYFNYEAQQDKSGLPNDRFSAERPEGSISTLTIQRTEQRDSAMYRCASSPMTWETQYFGPGTRLLVL.